Shown below are 24 T cell receptor beta chains from a single sample sequenced in a study of T cells in Graves' hyperthyroidism and ophthalmopathy. The TCR beta CDR3 regions underwent amplification using RNA transcripts as the source. The TCR CDR3 first-round RT-PCR relied on the HTBI primer set. TCRdb re-called the multiplex PCR reads with MiXCR, one entry per CDR3 protein. The data contain 500,000 to 750,000 distinct CDR3 sequences, around 14% of them singletons. Sequenced sample: blood. All receptors come from a woman under 30 with Graves' ophthalmopathy.

This clonotype showed up just a few times. The rearrangement uses TRBV6-6 and TRBJ1-6; tentatively, D is TRBD1 (5 bases). CDR1 is MNHNY, CDR2 SVGAGI, per germline (reference sequence). This CDR3 region has 14 residues. V dropped 6 bases and J dropped 8 bases, with 14 bases sitting between them. CDR3 coding DNA: TGTGCCAGCAGAGCGGCAGGGAGTGATTCACCCCTCCACTTT. Protein sequence: CASRAAGSDSPLHF.

This clonotype was detected a few times. J is TRBJ1-1 and V is TRBV9; TRBD1 agrees at 7 bases. Germline CDR1 reads SGDLS; CDR2 reads YYNGEE. The V segment lost 0 bases and the J segment 1 base; nucleotides outside the gene matches: 3. The CDR3 contains 15 residues. The CDR3 loop reads CASSVEDRANTEAFF. In nucleotides, the CDR3 is TGTGCCAGCAGCGTAGAAGACAGGGCGAACACTGAAGCTTTCTTT.

On this clonotype: Being one base from a much bigger clone, this may be a read error. The rearrangement links TRBV5-6 to TRBJ2-1; no firm D call. CDR1 is SGHDT and CDR2 is YYEEEE in the germline V gene. The CDR3 is 13 amino acids. The CDR3 bases are TGTGCCAGCAGCTTAGACACCTACAATAAGCAGTTCTTC. This codes for CASSLDTYNKQFF.

This clonotype was recorded many times. The genes are TRBV5-1 and TRBJ2-3; 11 nucleotides agree with TRBD2. V gave up 5 bases and J gave up 2 bases; unmatched junction bases: 4. Germline values: CDR1 SGHRS, CDR2 YFSETQ. CDR3 size: 15 residues. Here the CDR3 reads CASSSGRDVTDTQYF. For the CDR3, the DNA is TGCGCCAGCAGTAGCGGGAGGGACGTCACAGATACGCAGTATTTT.

This clonotype came up many times. This sequence joins TRBV10-3 and TRBJ1-1, with 9 bases aligning to TRBD1. The length of the CDR3 is 15 residues. The trim removed 3 bases at V and 1 base at J, leaving 3 bases unmatched. Germline assignment: CDR1 ENHRY and CDR2 SYGVKD. This CDR3 reads CAISDKDRGNTEAFF. For the CDR3, the DNA is TGTGCCATCAGTGACAAGGACAGGGGGAACACTGAAGCTTTCTTT.

This clonotype was picked up many times. The V and J genes are TRBV3-1 and TRBJ2-3; D remains ambiguous. V lost 3 bases to trimming and J lost 6 bases, with 10 bases between them. Germline lookup yields CDR1 LGHDT and CDR2 YNNKEL (reference sequence). This CDR3 region has 13 residues. CDR3 sequence: CASSQGRRDTQYF. For the CDR3, the DNA is TGTGCCAGCAGCCAGGGTCGTAGGGATACGCAGTATTTT.

This clonotype was recorded many times. The V gene is TRBV10-3, the J gene TRBJ2-5; the match to TRBD2 covers 11 bases. Germline CDR1 and CDR2: ENHRY and SYGVKD. Trimming took 6 bases from V and 1 from J; bases not matched to a gene: 7. CDR3 length equals 16 residues. The CDR3 region is CAIRDSGLAAQETQYF. The DNA of the CDR3 is TGTGCCATCAGGGATTCGGGACTAGCGGCCCAAGAGACCCAGTACTTC.

The chain has TRBV20-1 and TRBJ1-6; the D is unclear. The CDR3 loop spans 14 amino acids. V lost 1 base to trimming and J lost 7 bases, with 11 bases between them. The germline CDR1 and CDR2 sequences are DFQATT and SNEGSKA (reference sequence). This chain's CDR3 is CSARVGTENSPLHF. The CDR3 DNA follows: TGCAGTGCTAGAGTCGGTACAGAGAATTCACCCCTCCACTTT.

There are a few counts of this clonotype. V and J are TRBV10-3 and TRBJ2-7, with D unresolved. Germline V gene lookup returns CDR1 ENHRY and CDR2 SYGVKD. The germline V and J ends were trimmed by 5 bases and 1 base, with 18 bases remaining between them. This CDR3 comprises 16 residues. Here the CDR3 DNA reads TGTGCCATCAGTACGACCGAAGGAAGCAGGTCCTACGAGCAGTACTTC. This sequence encodes CAISTTEGSRSYEQYF.

This clonotype was seen more than once but under ten times. This chain uses TRBV24-1 with TRBJ1-2; TRBD1 aligns across 8 bases. This CDR3 contains 13 residues. With V trimmed by 4 bases and J by 7 bases, 4 bases remained unmatched. Germline V gene data show CDR1 as KGHDR and CDR2 as SFDVKD. As DNA, the CDR3 is TGTGCCACCAGTGACGGACAGGGCTTTGGCTACACCTTC. The encoded protein is CATSDGQGFGYTF.

The chain employs TRBV29-1 and TRBJ1-1; 9 bases are a match to TRBD1. This CDR3 is 15 amino acids long. J was trimmed by 5 bases and V by 4 bases; bases with no gene match: 11. Per germline, CDR1 SQVTM and CDR2 ANQGSEA. CDR3 DNA sequence: TGCAGCGTTGGACTAGGACAGGGGAGAGGAACTGAAGCTTTCTTT. This gives the protein CSVGLGQGRGTEAFF.

The gene calls are TRBV19 and TRBJ2-2; 8 bases agree with TRBD1. The CDR3 length is 15 residues. V shed 5 bases, J shed 10 bases, and the junction held 12 bases outside the gene matches. CDR1 LNHDA and CDR2 SQIVND come from the germline V gene (reference sequence). As DNA, the CDR3 is TGTGCCAGTAGTCCCCGCACCACGACAGGGGAGGAGCTGTTTTTT. Its translation: CASSPRTTTGEELFF.

This clonotype was recorded at least ten times. The chain has TRBV30 and TRBJ1-1, with 7 bases aligning to TRBD1. The CDR3 consists of 13 residues. J lost 1 base, V lost 5 bases, and 4 bases had no gene match. CDR1 is GTSNPN, CDR2 SVGIG, per germline (reference sequence). The chain's CDR3 is CAWVRGTNTEAFF. The CDR3 DNA reads as TGTGCCTGGGTCAGGGGGACGAACACTGAAGCTTTCTTT.

This clonotype was counted at least ten times. The chain uses TRBV9 and TRBJ2-5; D uncertain. V was cut by 7 bases and J by 4 bases, with 17 bases left in between. Germline values: CDR1 SGDLS, CDR2 YYNGEE. The CDR3 loop spans 14 amino acids. The CDR3 bases are TGTGCCAGCTCCAACCCCGTCGGACGAGAGACCCAGTACTTC. This sequence encodes CASSNPVGRETQYF.

This clonotype has a count of ten or more. The chain joins TRBV6-1 to TRBJ2-7, with D hard to call. CDR3 length equals 13 residues. The germline CDR1 and CDR2 sequences are MNHNS and SASEGT. V lost 5 bases to trimming and J lost 0 bases, with 8 bases between them. Written as DNA, the CDR3 is TGTGCCAGCAGTACGTTGCCCTCCTACGAGCAGTACTTC. It specifies CASSTLPSYEQYF.

The chain carries TRBV7-9 and TRBJ1-1, with a possible D match to TRBD1 (5 bases). Trimming cost V 4 bases and J 10 bases, with 13 bases left between them. In germline, CDR1 is SEHNR, CDR2 FQNEAQ (reference sequence). The CDR3 contains 12 residues. The CDR3 sequence is CASSWGGVGAFF. CDR3 coding DNA: TGTGCCAGCAGCTGGGGGGGGGTTGGAGCTTTCTTT. The variable domain in full, completed from reference TRBV7-9 and TRBJ1-1, reads DTGVSQNPRHKITKRGQNVTFRCDPISEHNRLYWYRQTLGQGPEFLTYFQNEAQLEKSRLLSDRFSAERPKGSFSTLEIQRTEQGDSAMYLCASSWGGVGAFFGQGTRLTVV.

This clonotype was seen a few times. The chain joins TRBV19 to TRBJ2-1; D remains unclear. The CDR3 consists of 12 residues. V dropped 1 base and J dropped 9 bases, with 7 bases sitting between them. CDR1 LNHDA and CDR2 SQIVND come from the germline V gene (reference sequence). The CDR3 loop is CASSIGTPEQFF. The DNA of the CDR3 is TGTGCCAGTAGTATAGGGACCCCTGAGCAGTTCTTC.

Comment on this clonotype: A much larger clone is a single base away; this may be a read error. The genes are TRBV28 and TRBJ1-1; D is undetermined. The CDR3 consists of 14 residues. Germline-derived CDR1 and CDR2 are MDHEN and SYDVKM. CDR3 sequence reads: CGSRLQTIHTEAFF. The CDR3 DNA sequence: TGTGGCAGCAGGTTACAAACAATCCACACTGAAGCTTTCTTT.

Only a few counts were recorded for this clonotype. The gene calls are TRBV7-9 and TRBJ2-1; the match to TRBD2 covers 11 bases. CDR3 length equals 17 residues. CDR1 and CDR2 from the germline V gene are SEHNR and FQNEAQ (reference sequence). The trim removed 4 bases at V and 0 bases at J, leaving 5 bases unmatched. In DNA, the CDR3 is TGTGCCAGCAGCTCCCCGACTAGCGGGACCTCCTACAATGAGCAGTTCTTC. Protein sequence: CASSSPTSGTSYNEQFF.

The table lists this clonotype with many counts. This sequence joins TRBV7-3 and TRBJ2-2; 7 bases map to TRBD2. The CDR3 sequence is 16 residues long. The germline V gene encodes CDR1 SGHTA and CDR2 FQGTGA. V gave up 3 bases and J gave up 2 bases; unmatched junction bases: 6. The CDR3 sequence is CASSFLAGSNTGELFF. The DNA for the CDR3 is TGTGCCAGCAGCTTCTTAGCGGGTTCAAACACCGGGGAGCTGTTTTTT.

There are many counts of this clonotype. The chain couples TRBV20-1 to TRBJ2-3; possible D gene TRBD2, 6 bases. Germline V gives CDR1 DFQATT, CDR2 SNEGSKA (reference sequence). V was pared by 5 bases and J by 0 bases, with 9 bases between. The CDR3 sequence is 13 residues long. The CDR3 here is CSAPGTSTDTQYF. In nucleotides, the CDR3 is TGCAGTGCTCCCGGGACTAGCACAGATACGCAGTATTTT.

The chain has TRBV11-2 and TRBJ2-1; D is unresolved. The CDR3 spans 12 residues. CDR1 and CDR2 (germline): SGHAT, FQNNGV. V lost 10 bases, J lost 8 bases, and 15 bases lay in between. CDR3 region: CATRAEVDEQFF. CDR3 in DNA: TGTGCCACCCGTGCCGAGGTCGATGAGCAGTTCTTC.

This clonotype was counted at least ten times. The V and J genes are TRBV2 and TRBJ1-1; unclear D gene. CDR1 SNHLY and CDR2 FYNNEI come from the germline V gene. Trimming left V 4 bases short and J 1 base short, with 16 bases between. The CDR3 is 16 residues long. The CDR3 DNA reads as TGTGCCAGCAGTGCTTCATTTCGACATCCGAACACTGAAGCTTTCTTT. As protein: CASSASFRHPNTEAFF.

The genes are TRBV20-1 and TRBJ2-1, with 10 nucleotides matching TRBD2. CDR1 and CDR2 (germline): DFQATT, SNEGSKA (reference sequence). The CDR3 covers 16 residues. The trim removed 4 bases at V and 4 bases at J, leaving 10 bases unmatched. CDR3 coding DNA: TGCAGTGCTATAGCACCGGGACTAGCGCCTTACAATGAGCAGTTCTTC. Its translation is CSAIAPGLAPYNEQFF.